The 13 T cell receptor beta chains presented below share a single source sample, sequenced in a study of blood T cell repertoires in COVID-19. Data came from immunoSEQ multiplex PCR; TCRdb stores just in-frame clones and leaves some out. The sample consists of about 400,000 clones, more than 80% of them appearing once. The sample comprised peripheral blood. These receptors all stem from a young woman with active or convalescent COVID-19.

The rearrangement joins TRBV29-1 to TRBJ2-5, with 8 bases lining up with TRBD2. Germline V gives CDR1 SQVTM, CDR2 ANQGSEA. V lost 2 bases and J lost 5; bases outside the gene matches: 7. CDR3 size: 14 residues. This CDR3 is CSVERVGGRETQYF. In nucleotides, the CDR3 is TGCAGCGTTGAAAGGGTCGGCGGGAGGGAGACCCAGTACTTC.

The chain combines TRBV20-1 with TRBJ2-5; no definite D call. The germline CDR1 and CDR2 sequences are DFQATT and SNEGSKA (reference sequence). This CDR3 is built from 13 residues. Deletions cut 6 bases from V and 0 bases from J, with 11 bases between. For the CDR3, the DNA is TGCAGTGCCAGTTCGGGTTACCAAGAGACCCAGTACTTC. Translated, it gives CSASSGYQETQYF.

This chain joins TRBV27 and TRBJ2-7; TRBD1 matches 11 bases. The CDR3 covers 16 residues. V lost 5 bases, J lost 9 bases, and 15 bases stayed unmatched. Germline values: CDR1 MNHEY, CDR2 SMNVEV (reference sequence). The CDR3, as DNA: TGTGCCAGCAGTACTCTTCCCTGGACAGGGGGCGGTTTGCAGTACTTC. It codes for CASSTLPWTGGGLQYF.

V gene TRBV11-2 combines with J gene TRBJ2-7; D is possibly TRBD2 (5 bases). CDR1 and CDR2 (germline): SGHAT, FQNNGV. V gave up 1 base and J gave up 3 bases, with 10 bases separating them. The length of the CDR3 is 14 residues. This chain's CDR3 is CASSLVPGGYEQYF. In DNA, the CDR3 is TGTGCCAGCAGCTTAGTGCCCGGAGGCTACGAGCAGTACTTC. The full variable domain, its missing parts supplied by reference TRBV11-2 and TRBJ2-7, is EAGVAQSPRYKIIEKRQSVAFWCNPISGHATLYWYQQILGQGPKLLIQFQNNGVVDDSQLPKDRFSAERLKGVDSTLKIQPAKLEDSAVYLCASSLVPGGYEQYFGPGTRLTVT.

The chain couples TRBV18 to TRBJ1-3; D is uncertain. The germline CDR1 and CDR2 sequences are KGHSH and LQKENI. V dropped 6 bases and J dropped 2 bases, with 11 bases sitting between them. CDR3 length: 14 residues. CDR3 amino acids: CASSPLAPGNTIYF. CDR3 in DNA: TGTGCCAGCTCCCCGTTAGCCCCTGGAAACACCATATATTTT.

The chain is built from TRBV23-1 and TRBJ1-1; D unresolved. TRBV23-1 is annotated as an ORF whose role is uncertain. The CDR3 consists of 14 residues. Trimming stripped 1 base from V and 4 bases from J, with 10 bases between. Written as DNA, the CDR3 is TGCGCCAGCAGTCAATACTATGCGGGCACTGAAGCTTTCTTT. This gives the protein CASSQYYAGTEAFF.

V and J are TRBV27 and TRBJ2-1, with D hard to call. CDR1 and CDR2 from the germline V gene are MNHEY and SMNVEV (reference sequence). The V and J ends lost 6 bases and 10 bases respectively, with 16 bases between them. The CDR3 totals 13 residues. CDR3 nucleotides: TGTGCCAGCAGCCCTGTGGGCCAGGCCGAGCAGTTCTTC. Protein sequence: CASSPVGQAEQFF.

V usage is TRBV10-3 and J usage is TRBJ2-7; D is perhaps TRBD1 (6 bases). The CDR3 has 12 amino acids. Between the trimmed V and J ends, which lost 10 bases and 7 bases, there was a span of 17 bases. The germline gives CDR1 ENHRY, CDR2 SYGVKD. The CDR3 region has the DNA TGTGCCACCGAAGGGGGAGAACGAGAGCAGTACTTC. As protein: CATEGGEREQYF.

The chain joins TRBV6-7 to TRBJ2-7; a possible D gene is TRBD2 (5 bases). TRBV6-7 is treated as an ORF (open reading frame) with a function not yet certain. Deletions cut 2 bases from V and 3 bases from J, with 26 bases between. The length of the CDR3 is 19 residues. For the CDR3, the DNA is TGTGCCAGCAGTTACCCTGGGATAAAACGGACCCTCGGGAACTACGAGCAGTACTTC. Its protein product is CASSYPGIKRTLGNYEQYF.

With respect to this clone: Other DNA sequences in this sample translate to the same CDR3. V is TRBV3-1 (or the pseudogene TRBV3-2) and J is TRBJ2-5; TRBD2 matches at 14 bases. The CDR3 sequence is 14 residues long. Germline V lookup: CDR1 LGHDT, CDR2 YNNKEL (reference sequence). V was clipped by 4 bases and J by 5 bases; unmatched bases: 0. This chain's CDR3 is CASSRTSGGETQYF. The CDR3 DNA reads as TGTGCCAGCAGCCGGACTAGCGGGGGGGAGACCCAGTACTTC.

This chain joins TRBV27 and TRBJ2-1; 8 bases are a match to TRBD2. From germline, CDR1 is MNHEY and CDR2 SMNVEV (reference sequence). J lost 8 bases, V lost 5 bases, and 14 bases had no gene match. The CDR3 consists of 16 residues. CDR3 protein: CASSPIEVAGRDEQFF. The CDR3, as DNA: TGTGCCAGCAGTCCGATAGAGGTAGCGGGGAGGGATGAGCAGTTCTTC.

The chain joins TRBV3-1 (or the pseudogene TRBV3-2) to TRBJ2-7; 9 bases are shared with TRBD1. The germline V gene encodes CDR1 LGHDT and CDR2 YNNKEL (reference sequence). This CDR3 comprises 15 residues. V trimming: 1 base; J trimming: 4 bases; junction bases outside the gene matches: 5. CDR3 nucleotide sequence: TGTGCCAGCAGCCAAGGTGTGACAGGGGGGTACGAGCAGTACTTC. This gives the protein CASSQGVTGGYEQYF.

V and J are TRBV7-6 and TRBJ2-7; 7 bases align to TRBD2. From germline, CDR1 is SGHVS and CDR2 FNYEAQ. The CDR3 is 15 amino acids. Germline trimming cut 1 base from V and 3 bases from J; bases unmatched to any gene: 6. In nucleotides, the CDR3 is TGTGCCAGCAGCTTAGACGGGACTAACAACTACGAGCAGTACTTC. It specifies CASSLDGTNNYEQYF. Variable domain in full (rest from reference TRBV7-6 and TRBJ2-7): GAGVSQSPRYKVTKRGQDVALRCDPISGHVSLYWYRQALGQGPEFLTYFNYEAQQDKSGLPNDRFSAERPEGSISTLTIQRTEQRDSAMYRCASSLDGTNNYEQYFGPGTRLTVT.